This entry lists 6 T cell receptor beta chains sequenced from one sample in a study of T cells in Graves' hyperthyroidism and ophthalmopathy. There were TCR beta CDR3 regions amplified from RNA transcripts. The primer set for the first-round RT-PCR of the TCR CDR3 was HTBI. TCRdb used MiXCR to reprocess the multiplex PCR reads, holding one entry per CDR3 protein. This sample has about 520,000 distinct CDR3 sequences, with roughly a quarter found just once. The sample consisted of blood. These receptors were collected from a woman aged 25 to 39 with Graves' ophthalmopathy.

This clonotype has ten or more counts. The rearrangement links TRBV7-2 to TRBJ2-2; D remains unclear. The germline CDR1 and CDR2 sequences are SGHTA and FQGNSA. Trimming removed 7 bases at V and 3 bases at J, with 15 bases between. The CDR3 is made up of 15 amino acids. CDR3 DNA sequence: TGTGCCAGCAACCGACCGACCGACCACACCGGGGAGCTGTTTTTT. This sequence encodes CASNRPTDHTGELFF.

This clonotype has ten or more counts. The chain recombines TRBV11-1 with TRBJ1-1; D unclear. Trimming shortened V by 3 bases and J by 1 base, and 21 bases separated the two germline ends. The CDR3 covers 18 residues. Germline-derived CDR1 and CDR2 are SGHAT and FQDESV (reference sequence). In nucleotides, the CDR3 is TGTGCCAGCAGCTTTCCTCCCCCTCCCGATCGAGGGAACACTGAAGCTTTCTTT. Its translation is CASSFPPPPDRGNTEAFF.

This clonotype showed up many times. J is TRBJ2-7 and V is TRBV27; D not certain. Trimming stripped 0 bases from V and 5 bases from J, with 8 bases between. CDR3 length: 13 amino acids. From germline, CDR1 is MNHEY and CDR2 SMNVEV (reference sequence). The CDR3, as DNA: TGTGCCAGCAGTTTATCCGGTCCCCACGAGCAGTACTTC. Translating it yields CASSLSGPHEQYF.

This clonotype was found many times. This chain links TRBV6-2 or TRBV6-3 with TRBJ1-1, with 11 bases matching TRBD1. This CDR3 is built from 18 residues. With V trimmed by 0 bases and J by 4 bases, 10 bases remained unmatched. Germline V gene lookup returns CDR1 MNHEY and CDR2 SVGEGT. The CDR3 nucleotides read TGTGCCAGCAGTTACTCGATGGCCACCGGGACAGGGGGCACTGAAGCTTTCTTT. Translation gives CASSYSMATGTGGTEAFF.

This clonotype turned up a few times. The junction and the germline gene differ at one end; a read error may be behind it. The chain employs TRBV20-1 and TRBJ1-1; D perhaps matches TRBD1 (5 bases). CDR1 and CDR2 from the germline V gene are DFQATT and SNEGSKA (reference sequence). The CDR3 loop spans 14 amino acids. CDR3 residues: CGASGPGDGSEAFF. In DNA, the CDR3 is TGCGGTGCTAGTGGACCGGGGGATGGGTCTGAAGCTTTCTTT.

With regard to this clonotype: A junction boundary mismatches the germline segment, possibly from a read error. This chain links TRBV10-3 with TRBJ1-2; 8 nucleotides agree with TRBD1. Germline V CDR1 and CDR2: ENHRY, SYGVKD. This CDR3 region has 15 residues. The DNA for the CDR3 is TGTGCCACCAGTGATCCGGACAGGGCTGACTATGGCTACACCTTC. It translates to CATSDPDRADYGYTF.